This TCR beta chain came from a study of blood T cells in healthy people across ages. Study-wide background: Every two T cells gave about one barcoded beta molecule via template switching. Regarding the study as a whole: Any changes in expanded clonotypes were possibly confounded, as donor CMV status remained unknown.

Using a J-beta primer mix together with a sample-barcoded 5' primer, a second PCR was run for about 6 to 11 cycles. All samples gave at least 2.5 million CDR3-containing paired-end reads. MiXCR, applied by TCRdb to the 5' RACE reads, yields one record per CDR3 protein. Among about 780,000 distinct CDR3 sequences listed, more than 35% were seen once. This clonotype was observed a handful of times. The antigen is unknown. The CDR3 is made up of 15 amino acids. Germline lookup yields CDR1 MNHEY and CDR2 SVGAGI. V lost 3 bases and J 3 bases, leaving 12 bases between the germline ends. The chain links TRBV6-5 to TRBJ2-1; D is perhaps TRBD1 or TRBD2 (6 bases each). The sequence was collected from a man of 80 years or more in good health. The sequenced material came from blood. The CDR3 sequence: CASSYLRGDYNEQFF. The DNA of the CDR3 is TGTGCCAGCAGTTATTTGAGGGGGGACTACAATGAGCAGTTCTTC.